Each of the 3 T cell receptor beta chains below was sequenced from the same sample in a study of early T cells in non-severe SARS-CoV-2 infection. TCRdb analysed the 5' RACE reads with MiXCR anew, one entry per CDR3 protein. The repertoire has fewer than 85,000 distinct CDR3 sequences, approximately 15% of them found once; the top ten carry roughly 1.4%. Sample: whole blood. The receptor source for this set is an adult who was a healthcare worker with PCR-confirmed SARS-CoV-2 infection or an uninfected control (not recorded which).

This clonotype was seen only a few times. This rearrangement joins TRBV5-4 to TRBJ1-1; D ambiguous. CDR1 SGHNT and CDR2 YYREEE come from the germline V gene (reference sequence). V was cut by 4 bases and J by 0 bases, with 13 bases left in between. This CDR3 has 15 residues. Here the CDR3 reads CASSLPGGMNTEAFF. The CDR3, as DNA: TGTGCCAGCAGCCTGCCGGGAGGAATGAACACTGAAGCTTTCTTT.

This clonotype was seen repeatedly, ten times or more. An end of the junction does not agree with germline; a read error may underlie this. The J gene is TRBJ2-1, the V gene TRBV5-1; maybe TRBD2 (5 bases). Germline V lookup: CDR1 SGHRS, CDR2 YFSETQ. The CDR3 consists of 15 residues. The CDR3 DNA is TGCGCCAGCACCTTGGGAACGGGGAGAAACAATGAGCAGTTCTTC. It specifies CASTLGTGRNNEQFF.

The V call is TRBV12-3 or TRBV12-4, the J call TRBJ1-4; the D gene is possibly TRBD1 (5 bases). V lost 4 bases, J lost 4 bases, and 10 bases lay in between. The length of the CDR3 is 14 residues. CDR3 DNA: TGTGCCAGCAGTTCCCGGGGCGGTAATGAAAAACTGTTTTTT. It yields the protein CASSSRGGNEKLFF.